This T cell receptor beta chain was sequenced in a study of T cells after yellow fever vaccination. This clonotype has a count of ten or more. Each CDR3 protein is one row after TCRdb ran MiXCR on the 5' RACE reads. In the table there are 150,000 to 200,000 distinct CDR3 sequences, approximately 6.2% of which are singletons. The CDR3 loop spans 15 amino acids. V lost 4 bases, J lost 4 bases, and 14 bases lay in between. Germline lookup yields CDR1 SGHAT and CDR2 FQNNGV. This material consisted of CD4+ T cells sorted from PBMCs, taken on the day of the first yellow fever vaccination. This TCR came from a young man who received the YFV17D yellow fever vaccine. The chain uses TRBV11-2 and TRBJ1-3, with D possibly TRBD1 on 6 matching bases. The CDR3 loop is CASSSQTGRGNTIYF. The DNA of the CDR3 is TGTGCCAGCAGCTCCCAGACAGGAAGGGGAAACACCATATATTTT. Together with reference TRBV11-2 and TRBJ1-3, the CDR3 gives the full variable domain: EAGVAQSPRYKIIEKRQSVAFWCNPISGHATLYWYQQILGQGPKLLIQFQNNGVVDDSQLPKDRFSAERLKGVDSTLKIQPAKLEDSAVYLCASSSQTGRGNTIYFGEGSWLTVV.